This T cell receptor beta chain was observed in a study of vaccination and CD4 T cells after COVID-19. Study overall: Convalescent persons amounted to six males plus four females, two of whom were Hispanic. Ranging from 14 to 241, the interval between dose two and post-vaccine sampling had a median of approximately 77 days. At a median around 100 days (range 35 to 161) after diagnosis, post-COVID samples were drawn.

Stated treatment: roughly 10-day PBMC culture with coronavirus spike peptide pools or control peptides (ViraFEST assay). The CDR3 contains 14 residues. The ends lost 6 bases at V and 5 bases at J; junction bases unmatched: 3. CDR1 MNHNS and CDR2 SASEGT come from the germline V gene. Cultured CD4+ T cell DNA underwent sequencing with the Oncomine TCR Beta short-read assay. Researchers extracted genomic DNA from CD4+ T cells that had been cultured. TCRdb called the PCR reads again in MiXCR, with one record for every CDR3 protein. Of 13,000 to 15,000 distinct CDR3 sequences listed, under 55% were seen once; the top ten hold approximately 15%. Only a few counts were recorded for this clonotype. Its matching antigen is unknown.

Sequenced: CD4+ T cells from blood, cultured in vitro. The sequence was obtained from a human donor who had recovered from COVID-19. J is TRBJ2-3 and V is TRBV6-1, with TRBD2 identical over 12 bases. CDR3 DNA: TGTGCCAGCAGGAGACTAGCGGGGGAAGATACGCAGTATTTT. Protein product: CASRRLAGEDTQYF.